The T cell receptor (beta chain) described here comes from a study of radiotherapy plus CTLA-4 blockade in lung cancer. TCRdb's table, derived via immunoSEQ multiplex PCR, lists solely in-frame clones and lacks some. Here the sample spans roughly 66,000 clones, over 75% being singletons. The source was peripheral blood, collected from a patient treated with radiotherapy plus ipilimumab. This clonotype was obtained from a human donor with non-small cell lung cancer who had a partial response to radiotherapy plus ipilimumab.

The CDR3, as DNA: TGTGCCAGCAGCTTAAGGTTACCCCTAGCGGCACATAGAGATACGCAGTATTTT. It codes for CASSLRLPLAAHRDTQYF. The chain carries TRBV7-3 and TRBJ2-3; TRBD2 agrees at 7 bases. Germline lookup yields CDR1 SGHTA and CDR2 FQGTGA. V trimming: 1 base; J trimming: 5 bases; junction bases outside the gene matches: 15. CDR3 length equals 18 residues.